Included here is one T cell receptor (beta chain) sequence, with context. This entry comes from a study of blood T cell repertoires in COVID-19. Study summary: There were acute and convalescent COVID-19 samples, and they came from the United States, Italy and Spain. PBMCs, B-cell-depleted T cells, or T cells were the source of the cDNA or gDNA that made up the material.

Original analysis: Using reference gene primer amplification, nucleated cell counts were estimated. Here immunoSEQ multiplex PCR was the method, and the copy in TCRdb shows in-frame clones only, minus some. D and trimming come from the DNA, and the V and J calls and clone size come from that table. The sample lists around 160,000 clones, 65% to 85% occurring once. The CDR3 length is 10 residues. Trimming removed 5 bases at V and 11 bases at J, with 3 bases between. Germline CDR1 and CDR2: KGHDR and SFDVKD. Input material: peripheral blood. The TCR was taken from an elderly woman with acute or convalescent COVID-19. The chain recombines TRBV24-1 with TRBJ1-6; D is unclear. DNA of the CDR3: TGTGCCACCAGTGCTACACCCCTCCACTTT. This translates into CATSATPLHF.